Listed here are 16 T cell receptor beta chains from one sample, sequenced in a study of cytotoxic CD8 clonotypes in ibrutinib-treated CLL. Clones were read by immunoSEQ multiplex PCR, and TCRdb kept only the in-frame ones, dropping some. The data show roughly 42,000 clones, with about two thirds seen just once and 6% to 8% held by the top ten. Sample: PBMCs, taken at disease progression, from a patient treated with ibrutinib. These receptors were obtained from a human donor with chronic lymphocytic leukemia.

V gene TRBV7-9 combines with J gene TRBJ2-4, with TRBD2 identical over 9 bases. This CDR3 is built from 15 residues. V was clipped by 1 base and J by 6 bases; unmatched bases: 4. Germline assignment: CDR1 SEHNR and CDR2 FQNEAQ (reference sequence). Here the CDR3 reads CASSLGDSGRNIQYF. In nucleotides, the CDR3 is TGTGCCAGCAGCTTAGGGGATAGCGGGAGAAACATTCAGTACTTC.

The chain joins TRBV15 to TRBJ2-1, with D uncertain. Germline V gene sequence: CDR1 LNHNV, CDR2 YYDKDF (reference sequence). V shed 0 bases and J shed 7 bases, with 7 bases lying between them. The CDR3 runs 13 residues. The CDR3 nucleotides read TGTGCCACCAGCAGAGATTTCTTAAATGAGCAGTTCTTC. It translates to CATSRDFLNEQFF.

The chain recombines TRBV7-3 with TRBJ2-5; 10 bases align to TRBD1. CDR1 and CDR2 from the germline V gene are SGHTA and FQGTGA. The trim removed 1 base at V and 5 bases at J, leaving 7 bases unmatched. This CDR3 region has 16 residues. CDR3 nucleotides: TGTGCCAGCAGCTTAAGTCCGACAGGGGGCTTCGAGACCCAGTACTTC. Encoded protein: CASSLSPTGGFETQYF.

CDR3 amino acids: CASSPQFGYNEQFF. The CDR3 region has the DNA TGTGCCAGCTCACCACAATTTGGCTACAATGAGCAGTTCTTC. The chain joins TRBV18 to TRBJ2-1, with D hard to call. CDR1 and CDR2 (germline): KGHSH, LQKENI. V lost 1 base and J 3 bases, leaving 7 bases between the germline ends. This CDR3 has 14 amino acids.

In this sample, this clone turned up a few times. V is TRBV4-1 and J is TRBJ2-1; TRBD1 agrees at 7 bases. Germline CDR1 reads MGHRA; CDR2 reads YSYEKL. V shed 4 bases, J shed 1 base, and the junction held 16 bases outside the gene matches. The length of the CDR3 is 19 residues. The CDR3 region has the DNA TGCGCCAGCAGCCGGACCTACTCAAAGACAGGGCAATCCTACAATGAGCAGTTCTTC. Protein: CASSRTYSKTGQSYNEQFF.

The chain joins TRBV10-2 to TRBJ2-1; 11 bases line up with TRBD1. The V segment lost 6 bases and the J segment 3 bases; nucleotides outside the gene matches: 7. In germline, CDR1 is WSHSY, CDR2 SAAADI. There are 16 residues in the CDR3. The CDR3 sequence: CASRKSGTGGYNEQFF. CDR3 bases: TGCGCCAGCAGGAAGTCCGGGACAGGGGGCTACAATGAGCAGTTCTTC.

The rearrangement uses TRBV13 and TRBJ2-1, with 14 bases fitting TRBD2. Unmatched junction bases numbered 11, after V lost 3 bases and J lost 4 bases. Germline CDR1 and CDR2: PRHDT and FYEKMQ (reference sequence). CDR3 size: 19 residues. As DNA, the CDR3 is TGTGCCAGCAGCTTGGGACTAGCGGGAGATCGGCTGGCGTACAATGAGCAGTTCTTC. Amino acid sequence: CASSLGLAGDRLAYNEQFF.

The chain combines TRBV30 with TRBJ2-2; no reliable D call. The CDR3 totals 13 residues. Germline CDR1 is GTSNPN and CDR2 is SVGIG (reference sequence). The V end was cut by 0 bases, the J end by 7 bases, with 9 bases between. CDR3 nucleotides: TGTGCCTGGAGTGTATATGAGGTCGGGGAGCTGTTTTTT. Translated, it gives CAWSVYEVGELFF.

The genes are TRBV23-1 and TRBJ2-4; the D gene is possibly TRBD1 (6 bases). TRBV23-1 carries the ORF label, with uncertain function. Between the trimmed V and J ends, which lost 6 bases and 4 bases, there was a span of 16 bases. The CDR3 consists of 15 residues. CDR3 sequence: CASSFCRTEKNIQYF. The CDR3 DNA reads as TGCGCCAGCAGCTTCTGCAGGACAGAAAAAAACATTCAGTACTTC.

This clone was observed once. The chain couples TRBV9 to TRBJ1-4; no clear D. Germline CDR1 reads SGDLS; CDR2 reads YYNGEE. Trimming took off 7 bases at V and 8 bases at J, with 12 bases between the two ends. The CDR3 sequence is 12 residues long. CDR3 sequence: CASGKGDEKLFF. DNA of the CDR3: TGTGCCAGCGGTAAGGGTGACGAAAAACTGTTTTTT.

The V and J genes are TRBV6-4 and TRBJ1-1; no reliable D call. Germline V gene data show CDR1 as MRHNA and CDR2 as SNTAGT. V lost 4 bases and J lost 11, with 14 bases in between. CDR3 length: 12 residues. CDR3 nucleotide sequence: TGTGCCAGCAGTGTGTGGCGCAAGCGGGCTTTCTTT. Its translation: CASSVWRKRAFF.

The V call is TRBV19, the J call TRBJ1-1; D is possibly TRBD1 (6 bases). The germline V and J ends were trimmed by 8 bases and 4 bases, with 14 bases remaining between them. The CDR3 length is 13 residues. Germline CDR1 is LNHDA and CDR2 is SQIVND (reference sequence). The CDR3 DNA reads TGTGCCAGTCAGGGGTACGCCGGCACTGAAGCTTTCTTT. Translated: CASQGYAGTEAFF.

This clone has just a few counts. The CDR3 spells CATTRGSDTGELFF. The DNA for the CDR3 is TGTGCCACTACTAGGGGGAGCGACACCGGGGAGCTGTTTTTT. The chain combines TRBV10-3 with TRBJ2-2; tentative D call: TRBD1 (6 bases). The V end lost 10 bases, the J end lost 3 bases, and 15 bases lay between the germline ends. The CDR3 spans 14 residues. From germline, CDR1 is ENHRY and CDR2 SYGVKD.

There are a few counts of this clone. As DNA, the CDR3 is TGTGCCTGGAGTAAACTAGCGGGAGTACGGGAGCAGTACTTC. Translated: CAWSKLAGVREQYF. The chain combines TRBV30 with TRBJ2-7; 11 bases map to TRBD2. Unmatched junction bases numbered 7, after V lost 2 bases and J lost 7 bases. The CDR3 is 14 amino acids. Germline values: CDR1 GTSNPN, CDR2 SVGIG (reference sequence).

J is TRBJ1-3 and V is TRBV5-1, with D hard to call. The CDR3 contains 16 residues. Trimming stripped 0 bases from V and 0 bases from J, with 10 bases between. Germline CDR1 is SGHRS and CDR2 is YFSETQ. This CDR3 is CASSLADGASGNTIYF. Here the CDR3 DNA reads TGCGCCAGCAGCTTGGCCGATGGAGCCTCTGGAAACACCATATATTTT.

This clone has only a few counts. V gene TRBV19 combines with J gene TRBJ1-4, with D possibly being TRBD1 (5 bases). The germline gives CDR1 LNHDA, CDR2 SQIVND (reference sequence). This CDR3 spans 15 amino acids. With 7 bases removed from V and 4 bases from J, the gap between germline ends came to 16 bases. CDR3 DNA: TGTGCCAGTACTCTCCGGGGGAAGGGTAATGAAAAACTGTTTTTT. This gives the protein CASTLRGKGNEKLFF.